This section outlines one T cell receptor beta chain sequence together with its context. In this sample, this clonotype turned up many times. What antigen it recognizes has not been identified. Per-nucleotide qualities are absent, and no much larger clonotype sits a single base away. This entry belongs to a study of T-cell reconstitution after alpha-beta-depleted transplantation in children listed by TCRdb under 2016. Notes on the research overall: T-cell immune reconstitution after TCRalphabeta/CD19-depleted allogeneic hematopoietic cell transplantation in children was quantitatively tracked in the study by means of TCR repertoire profiling.

Library prep was done by PCR. These reads were obtained on an Illumina HiSeq 2500. TCR libraries were prepared with molecular barcoding, using unique molecular identifiers to normalize TCRbeta repertoire quantification. TCRdb reprocessed the public reads (quality trimming at Q25 with fastp, clone calling with MiXCR) and kept in-frame beta chains. Rows are unified per CDR3 protein, each entry keeping the most common DNA and genes. This sample is represented by fewer than 200,000 distinct CDR3 sequences; around 7% of them were singletons. The ten largest account for roughly 3% of the sample. From a lookup of the germline V gene, CDR1 and CDR2 are SQVTM and ANQGSEA. From the cysteine up to the phenylalanine, the CDR3 has a length of 13 residues. The DNA shown is the 39-base CDR3, in frame from base 1. The junction carries 8 bases between V and J, which are trimmed by 5 bases and 0 bases respectively.

The chain joins TRBV29-1 to TRBJ1-3; no D gene is confidently identified. The sample consisted of PBMCs from the stem cell graft donor, taken from the stem cell graft. The TCR originated in a human donor who donated a stem cell graft to a child with Wiskott-Aldrich syndrome. The sequenced DNA: TGCAGCGTTCAAGCGAACTCTGGAAACACCATATATTTT. It encodes CSVQANSGNTIYF.